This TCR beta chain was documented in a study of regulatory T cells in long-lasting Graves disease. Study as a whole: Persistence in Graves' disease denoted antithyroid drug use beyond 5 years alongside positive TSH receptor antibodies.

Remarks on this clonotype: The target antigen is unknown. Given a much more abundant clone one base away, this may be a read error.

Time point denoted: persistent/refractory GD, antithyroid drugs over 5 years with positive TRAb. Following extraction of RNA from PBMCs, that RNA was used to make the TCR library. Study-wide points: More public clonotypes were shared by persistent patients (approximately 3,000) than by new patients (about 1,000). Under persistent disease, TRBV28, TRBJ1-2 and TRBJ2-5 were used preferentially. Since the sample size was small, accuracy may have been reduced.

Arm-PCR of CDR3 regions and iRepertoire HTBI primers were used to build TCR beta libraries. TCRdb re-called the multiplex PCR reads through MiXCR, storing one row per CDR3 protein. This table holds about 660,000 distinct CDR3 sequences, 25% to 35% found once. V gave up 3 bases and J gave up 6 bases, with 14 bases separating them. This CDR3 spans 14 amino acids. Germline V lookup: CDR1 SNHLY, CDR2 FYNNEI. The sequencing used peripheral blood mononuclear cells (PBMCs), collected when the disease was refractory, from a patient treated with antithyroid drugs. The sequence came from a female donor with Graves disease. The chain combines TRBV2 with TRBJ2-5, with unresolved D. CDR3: CASSESTIKKTQYF. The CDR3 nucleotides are TGTGCCAGCAGTGAGTCCACTATCAAAAAGACCCAGTACTTC.